This record covers a single TCR beta chain. This CDR3 has 16 residues. V lost 5 bases and J lost 4; bases outside the gene matches: 8. Germline CDR1 reads SNHLY; CDR2 reads FYNNEI. The data are from a study of blood T cell repertoires in COVID-19. Study context: T cells, B-cell-depleted T cells, or PBMCs provided the cDNA or gDNA that served as material.

TCRdb's copy holds only in-frame clones and misses some; the assay was immunoSEQ multiplex PCR. In the table there are about 90,000 clones, roughly nine tenths of which are singletons. V is TRBV2 and J is TRBJ2-2; 9 bases match TRBD1. The sample consisted of peripheral blood. This TCR derives from a man aged 50-59 years with COVID-19, enrolled during active disease. The chain's CDR3 is CASSPSGQGLTGELFF. The CDR3 bases are TGTGCCAGCAGTCCGTCCGGACAGGGGCTCACCGGGGAGCTGTTTTTT.